This entry features one TCR beta chain sequence. The source of the sample is a study of CD8+ T cells in alopecia areata. The germline CDR1 and CDR2 sequences are PRHDT and FYEKMQ (reference sequence). The CDR3 loop spans 18 amino acids. V was clipped by 0 bases and J by 3 bases, with 20 bases between them. Isolated RNA was reverse transcribed into cDNA used as the sequencing template. TCRdb's table, derived via immunoSEQ multiplex PCR, lists solely in-frame clones and lacks some. This table holds some 110,000 clones, around 50% found once. Treatment noted: oral pan-JAK inhibitor, 5-10 mg twice daily. The source was CD8+ T cells sorted from blood, collected at week 24, from a patient treated with tofacitinib. The receptor's source is a human donor with alopecia areata. This chain joins TRBV13 and TRBJ1-2, with a weak D call TRBD1 (5 bases). The chain's CDR3 is CASSLGRGHVSEDYGYTF. The CDR3 nucleotides read TGTGCCAGCAGCTTAGGGAGGGGCCATGTGTCTGAGGACTATGGCTACACCTTC.